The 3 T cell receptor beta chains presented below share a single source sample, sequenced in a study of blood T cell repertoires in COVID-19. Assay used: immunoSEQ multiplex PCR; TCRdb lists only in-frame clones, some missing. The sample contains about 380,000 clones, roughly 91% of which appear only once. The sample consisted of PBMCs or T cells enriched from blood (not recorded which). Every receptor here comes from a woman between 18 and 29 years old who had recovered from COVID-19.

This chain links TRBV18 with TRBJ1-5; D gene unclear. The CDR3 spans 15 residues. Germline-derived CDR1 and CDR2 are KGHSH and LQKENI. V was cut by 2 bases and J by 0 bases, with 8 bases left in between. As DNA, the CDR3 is TGTGCCAGCTCACCAACACAGAATAGCAATCAGCCCCAGCATTTT. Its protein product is CASSPTQNSNQPQHF.

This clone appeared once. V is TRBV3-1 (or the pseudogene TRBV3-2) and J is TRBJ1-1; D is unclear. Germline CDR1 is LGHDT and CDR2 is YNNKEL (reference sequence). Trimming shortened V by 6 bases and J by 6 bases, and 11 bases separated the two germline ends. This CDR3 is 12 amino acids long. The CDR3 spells CASSETGSEAFF. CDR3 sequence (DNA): TGTGCCAGCAGTGAAACGGGGTCTGAAGCTTTCTTT.

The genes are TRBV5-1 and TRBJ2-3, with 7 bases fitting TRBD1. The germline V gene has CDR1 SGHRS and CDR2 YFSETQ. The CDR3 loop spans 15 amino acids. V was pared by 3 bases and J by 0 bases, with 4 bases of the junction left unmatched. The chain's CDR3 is CASSSAGGSTDTQYF. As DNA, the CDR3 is TGCGCCAGCAGCTCCGCAGGGGGAAGCACAGATACGCAGTATTTT.